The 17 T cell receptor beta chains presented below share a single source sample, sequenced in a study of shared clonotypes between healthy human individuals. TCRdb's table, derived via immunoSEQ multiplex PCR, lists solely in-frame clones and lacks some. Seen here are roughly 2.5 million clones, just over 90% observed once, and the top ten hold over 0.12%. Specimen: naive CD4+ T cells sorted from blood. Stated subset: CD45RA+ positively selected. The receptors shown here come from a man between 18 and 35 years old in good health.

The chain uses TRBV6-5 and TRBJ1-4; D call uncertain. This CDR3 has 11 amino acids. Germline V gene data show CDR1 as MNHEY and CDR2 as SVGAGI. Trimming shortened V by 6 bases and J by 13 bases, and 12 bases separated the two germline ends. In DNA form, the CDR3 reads TGTGCCAGCAGGGACTACTCCGGACTGTTTTTT. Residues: CASRDYSGLFF.

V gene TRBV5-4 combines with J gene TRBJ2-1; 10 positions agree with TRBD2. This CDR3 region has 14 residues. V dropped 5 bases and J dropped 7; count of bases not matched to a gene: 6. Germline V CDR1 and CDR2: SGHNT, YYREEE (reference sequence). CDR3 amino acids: CASSSASGRNEQFF. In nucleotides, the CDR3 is TGTGCCAGCAGTTCTGCTAGCGGGAGAAATGAGCAGTTCTTC.

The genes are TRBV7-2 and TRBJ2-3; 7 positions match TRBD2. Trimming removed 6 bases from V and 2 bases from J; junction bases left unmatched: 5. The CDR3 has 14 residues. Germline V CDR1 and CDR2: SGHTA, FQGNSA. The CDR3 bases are TGTGCCAGCAGTAAGAGCGGGGTCACAGATACGCAGTATTTT. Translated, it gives CASSKSGVTDTQYF.

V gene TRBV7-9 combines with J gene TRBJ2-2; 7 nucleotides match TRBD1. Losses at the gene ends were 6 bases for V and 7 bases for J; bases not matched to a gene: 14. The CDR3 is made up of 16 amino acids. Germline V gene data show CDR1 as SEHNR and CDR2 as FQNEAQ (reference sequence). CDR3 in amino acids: CASSSGGHTGFGELFF. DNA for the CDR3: TGTGCCAGCAGTTCAGGGGGACACACCGGGTTCGGGGAGCTGTTTTTT.

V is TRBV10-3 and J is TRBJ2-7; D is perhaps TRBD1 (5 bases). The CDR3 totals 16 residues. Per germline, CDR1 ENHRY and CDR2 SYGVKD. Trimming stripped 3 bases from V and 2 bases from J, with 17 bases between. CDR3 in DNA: TGTGCCATCAGTGAAGGGGCCAGGCGTGGGCCCTACGAGCAGTACTTC. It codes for CAISEGARRGPYEQYF.

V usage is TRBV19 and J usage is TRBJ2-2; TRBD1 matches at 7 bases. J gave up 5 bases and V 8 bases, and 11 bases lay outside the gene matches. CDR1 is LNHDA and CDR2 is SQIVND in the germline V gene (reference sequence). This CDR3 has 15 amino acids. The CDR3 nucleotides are TGTGCCAGTGAACCCGGACAGGTAGTAACCGGGGAGCTGTTTTTT. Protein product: CASEPGQVVTGELFF.

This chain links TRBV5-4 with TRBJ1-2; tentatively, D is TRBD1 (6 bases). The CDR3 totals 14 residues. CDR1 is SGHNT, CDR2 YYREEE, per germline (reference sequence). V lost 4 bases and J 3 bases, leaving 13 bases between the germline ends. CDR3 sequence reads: CASSPPDRYYGYTF. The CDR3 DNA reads TGTGCCAGCAGCCCGCCGGACAGATACTATGGCTACACCTTC.

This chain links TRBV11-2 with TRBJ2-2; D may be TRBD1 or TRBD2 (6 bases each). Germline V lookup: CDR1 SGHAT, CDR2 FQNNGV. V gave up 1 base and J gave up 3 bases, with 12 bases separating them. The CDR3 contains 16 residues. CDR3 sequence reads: CASSLARGVDTGELFF. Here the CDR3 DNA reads TGTGCCAGCAGCTTAGCAAGGGGGGTAGACACCGGGGAGCTGTTTTTT.

The CDR3 spells CASSHKDRASNQPQHF. CDR3 in DNA: TGCGCCAGCAGTCATAAGGACAGAGCTAGCAATCAGCCCCAGCATTTT. The chain joins TRBV23-1 to TRBJ1-5; D possibly corresponds to TRBD1 (6 bases). TRBV23-1 is reported as an ORF; its role is uncertain. Trimming stripped 3 bases from V and 0 bases from J, with 12 bases between. This CDR3 is 16 amino acids long.

CDR3: CASSVSSGDSYEQYF. The CDR3 DNA sequence: TGTGCCAGCAGCGTGAGTAGCGGGGACTCCTACGAGCAGTACTTC. The chain couples TRBV9 to TRBJ2-7; 8 nucleotides match TRBD2. The CDR3 extends over 15 amino acids. J lost 0 bases, V lost 2 bases, and 4 bases had no gene match. Germline V lookup: CDR1 SGDLS, CDR2 YYNGEE.

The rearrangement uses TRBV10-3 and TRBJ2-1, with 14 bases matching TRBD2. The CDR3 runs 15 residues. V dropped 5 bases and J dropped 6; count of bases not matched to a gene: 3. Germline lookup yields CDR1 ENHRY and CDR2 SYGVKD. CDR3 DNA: TGTGCCATCAGTTCGGGACTAGCGGGAGTCAATGAGCAGTTCTTC. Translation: CAISSGLAGVNEQFF.

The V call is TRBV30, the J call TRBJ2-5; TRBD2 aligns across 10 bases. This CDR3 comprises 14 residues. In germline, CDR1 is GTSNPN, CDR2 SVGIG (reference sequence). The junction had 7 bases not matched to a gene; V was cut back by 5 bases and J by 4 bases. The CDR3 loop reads CAWGAGGPGETQYF. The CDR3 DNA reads TGTGCCTGGGGAGCGGGAGGGCCGGGAGAGACCCAGTACTTC.

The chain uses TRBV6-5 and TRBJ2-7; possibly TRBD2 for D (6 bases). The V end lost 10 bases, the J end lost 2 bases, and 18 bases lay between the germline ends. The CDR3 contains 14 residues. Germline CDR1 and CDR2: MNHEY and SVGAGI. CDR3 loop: CATRGLQATYEQYF. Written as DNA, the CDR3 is TGTGCCACCCGCGGACTACAGGCAACCTACGAGCAGTACTTC.

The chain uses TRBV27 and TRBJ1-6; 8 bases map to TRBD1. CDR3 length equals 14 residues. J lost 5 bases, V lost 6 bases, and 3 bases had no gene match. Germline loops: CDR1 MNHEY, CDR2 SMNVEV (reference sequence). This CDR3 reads CASRRTGNNSPLHF. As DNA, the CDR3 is TGTGCCAGCAGGCGGACAGGGAATAATTCACCCCTCCACTTT.

The CDR3 bases are TGTGCCACCTCGGGGCCTAGTACTGAAGCTTTCTTT. Its translation is CATSGPSTEAFF. V is TRBV10-3 and J is TRBJ1-1, with a possible D match to TRBD1 (5 bases). With 10 bases removed from V and 5 bases from J, the gap between germline ends came to 14 bases. CDR1 ENHRY and CDR2 SYGVKD come from the germline V gene. CDR3 length: 12 residues.

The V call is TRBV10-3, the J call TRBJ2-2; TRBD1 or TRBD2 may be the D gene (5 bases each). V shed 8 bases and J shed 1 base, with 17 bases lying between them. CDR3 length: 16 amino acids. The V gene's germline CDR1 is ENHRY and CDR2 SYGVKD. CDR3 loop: CAISFQGEGNTGELFF. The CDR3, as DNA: TGTGCCATCTCCTTCCAGGGAGAAGGGAACACCGGGGAGCTGTTTTTT.

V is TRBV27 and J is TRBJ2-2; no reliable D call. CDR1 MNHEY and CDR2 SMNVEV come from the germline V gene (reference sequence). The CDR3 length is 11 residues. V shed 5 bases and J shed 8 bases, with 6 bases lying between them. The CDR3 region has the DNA TGTGCCAGCAGTGACGGAGGGGAGCTGTTTTTT. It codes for CASSDGGELFF.